This T cell receptor beta chain was recovered during a study of PD-1 blockade in classical Hodgkin lymphoma. Time point reported: cycle 4 day 1 (C4D1), after 5 to 7 weeks of nivolumab. Autologous stem cell transplantation was followed by relapse in every patient, and brentuximab vedotin exposure varied. The CDR3 is made up of 15 amino acids. The V gene's germline CDR1 is LGHNA and CDR2 YSLEER. V was clipped by 3 bases and J by 6 bases, with 16 bases between them. Libraries were prepared by immunoSEQ multiplex PCR; TCRdb keeps only in-frame clonotypes and omits some of them. The sample shows about 14,000 clones, around 80% of them seen only once.

This TCR was recovered from a human donor with classical Hodgkin lymphoma. This specimen was peripheral blood mononuclear cells (PBMCs), taken before the fourth cycle of nivolumab. The V call is TRBV4-3, the J call TRBJ2-3; D unresolved. This CDR3 is CASSQSSRAGDTQYF. As DNA, the CDR3 is TGCGCCAGCAGCCAGAGTTCAAGGGCCGGGGATACGCAGTATTTT.